Each of the 11 T cell receptor beta chains below was sequenced from the same sample in a study of blood T cell repertoires in COVID-19. Method: immunoSEQ multiplex PCR; TCRdb's copy keeps in-frame clones and lacks some. The data show 85,000 to 100,000 clones, around 85% seen once. Sequenced input: peripheral blood. The receptors were gathered from an older woman with COVID-19, enrolled during active disease.

The V and J genes are TRBV7-9 and TRBJ2-7; weak D call: TRBD1 (6 bases). CDR1 SEHNR and CDR2 FQNEAQ come from the germline V gene (reference sequence). The V and J ends lost 10 bases and 3 bases respectively, with 13 bases between them. The CDR3 extends over 12 amino acids. For the CDR3, the DNA is TGTGCCACCCAAACAGGGTTCTACGAGCAGTACTTC. It encodes CATQTGFYEQYF.

This clone turned up a few times. This chain uses TRBV28 with TRBJ2-7; 8 bases map to TRBD1. J gave up 0 bases and V 3 bases, and 4 bases lay outside the gene matches. The V gene's germline CDR1 is MDHEN and CDR2 SYDVKM. The CDR3 sequence is 15 residues long. CDR3 in DNA: TGTGCCAGCAGTTTCCAGGGACAGGACTCCTACGAGCAGTACTTC. It codes for CASSFQGQDSYEQYF.

The chain uses TRBV19 and TRBJ1-4; the D is unclear. From germline, CDR1 is LNHDA and CDR2 SQIVND (reference sequence). V lost 9 bases, J lost 0 bases, and 8 bases lay in between. The CDR3 totals 13 residues. This CDR3 reads CASHGATNEKLFF. CDR3 in DNA: TGTGCCAGCCACGGTGCAACTAATGAAAAACTGTTTTTT.

The chain joins TRBV6-4 to TRBJ1-1; D is unresolved. The germline gives CDR1 MRHNA, CDR2 SNTAGT. Trimming stripped 7 bases from V and 5 bases from J, with 23 bases between. This CDR3 contains 16 residues. The DNA of the CDR3 is TGTGCCAGCACCCTTAAGAGGGTCCGGGAGCGGACTGAAGCTTTCTTT. Its translation: CASTLKRVRERTEAFF.

J is TRBJ1-2 and V is TRBV14; 10 nucleotides agree with TRBD1. The CDR3 spans 17 residues. After removal of 1 base from V and 6 bases from J, the junction contained 11 bases not matched to a gene. The germline gives CDR1 SGHDN, CDR2 FVKESK. The CDR3 sequence is CASSQVAGDRGRNGYTF. The CDR3 DNA sequence: TGTGCCAGCAGCCAAGTTGCGGGAGACAGGGGGCGTAATGGCTACACCTTC.

The chain employs TRBV15 and TRBJ2-7; TRBD1 matches 9 bases. J lost 4 bases, V lost 3 bases, and 4 bases had no gene match. The CDR3 consists of 14 residues. Germline-derived CDR1 and CDR2 are LNHNV and YYDKDF (reference sequence). The CDR3 sequence: CATSSNGQGYEQYF. The CDR3 bases are TGTGCCACCAGCAGTAATGGACAGGGGTACGAGCAGTACTTC.

The V call is TRBV6-2 or TRBV6-3, the J call TRBJ1-4, with D possibly being TRBD1 (5 bases). This CDR3 has 15 residues. Germline lookup yields CDR1 MNHEY and CDR2 SVGEGT. V was clipped by 6 bases and J by 7 bases, with 18 bases between them. The CDR3 region is CASSTVGAWSEKLFF. The CDR3 DNA follows: TGTGCCAGCAGCACCGTAGGGGCGTGGAGTGAAAAACTGTTTTTT.

The rearrangement links TRBV18 to TRBJ2-2; 7 bases match TRBD1. V lost 2 bases, J lost 6 bases, and 3 bases stayed unmatched. The CDR3 totals 14 residues. CDR1 KGHSH and CDR2 LQKENI come from the germline V gene. The CDR3 bases are TGTGCCAGCTCACCAGACAGGGTAGCCGGGGAGCTGTTTTTT. Translating it yields CASSPDRVAGELFF.

The CDR3 spells CASSQLGQGNYEQYF. The CDR3 region has the DNA TGTGCCAGCAGCCAACTTGGACAGGGTAACTACGAGCAGTACTTC. The chain employs TRBV4-2 and TRBJ2-7; 8 nucleotides line up with TRBD1. The CDR3 runs 15 residues. J lost 3 bases, V lost 2 bases, and 6 bases had no gene match. Germline V gene data show CDR1 as LGHNA and CDR2 as YNFKEQ.

The V gene is TRBV11-2, the J gene TRBJ1-2; 9 nucleotides agree with TRBD1. From germline, CDR1 is SGHAT and CDR2 FQNNGV. With V trimmed by 5 bases and J by 3 bases, 7 bases remained unmatched. This CDR3 comprises 15 residues. CDR3 coding DNA: TGTGCCAGCAGCGCGGGACAGGGAACTCACTATGGCTACACCTTC. Protein: CASSAGQGTHYGYTF.

The chain combines TRBV10-3 with TRBJ1-2, with 11 bases fitting TRBD1. Germline CDR1 reads ENHRY; CDR2 reads SYGVKD. The CDR3 sequence is 15 residues long. V dropped 3 bases and J dropped 2; count of bases not matched to a gene: 2. The CDR3 nucleotides are TGTGCCATCAGTGATGGACAGGGGGCCAACTATGGCTACACCTTC. Translated: CAISDGQGANYGYTF.